The clone carrying this TCR beta chain was recorded a few times. The antigen is not known. This sample is part of a study of identical twins. Overall study results and limits: Carriage of fewer insertions was seen in abundant cord blood beta clonotypes, whereas memory repertoires showed none.

Unmatched junction bases numbered 4, after V lost 2 bases and J lost 8 bases. The CDR3 spans 13 residues. TCRdb passed the 5' RACE reads through MiXCR, listing each CDR3 protein once. The table records roughly 720,000 distinct CDR3 sequences, around a sixth of them present only once. The same sample was also used in a study of T cells expressing NK-cell markers. That publication notes: About 1.0-7.5% of CD8+ T cells in roughly six donors belonged to dominant NKG2C+ clonotypes. Topping the CD3+CD56-NKG2C+ fraction as well were these clonotypes, in a few donors.

The chain employs TRBV12-3 or TRBV12-4 and TRBJ1-1, with 8 positions matching TRBD1. This TCR derives from a woman younger than 35 in good health. The specimen sequenced was PBMCs. CDR3 loop: CASSLKAGGEAFF. The CDR3, as DNA: TGTGCCAGCAGTTTAAAGGCAGGGGGCGAAGCTTTCTTT.